This T cell receptor (beta chain) was retrieved from a study of T-cell reconstitution after alpha-beta-depleted transplantation in children. Study-wide results and limits: Several hundred expanded graft clones reportedly were the source of alpha-beta T cells about two months after transplant. For some patients, TCRbeta diversity was high at day 60 because of recipient T cells and thymic progenitors that survived. When one year had passed after transplant, most T-cell counts and diversity came from newly produced T cells.

There are a few counts of this clonotype. Its antigen remains unknown. Unique molecular identifiers were incorporated during preparation of the TCRbeta library. TCRdb ran MiXCR on the PCR reads and lists one entry per CDR3 protein. The table lists fewer than 250,000 distinct CDR3 sequences, roughly 8.2% of them singletons. J lost 2 bases, V lost 8 bases, and 17 bases had no gene match. The CDR3 is made up of 18 amino acids. Germline lookup yields CDR1 MNHNS and CDR2 SASEGT. The chain joins TRBV6-1 to TRBJ2-3; 9 nucleotides match TRBD2. The specimen was PBMCs, mostly from graft donor cells, collected 180 days after TCRalphabeta/CD19-depleted stem cell transplant. The TCR sequence derives from a male patient under 18 who had a stem cell transplant for acute lymphoblastic leukemia, so the T cells may come from the graft donor. CDR3 region: CASRDRAMAGGITDTQYF. CDR3 DNA: TGTGCCAGCCGAGACCGGGCCATGGCGGGGGGGATCACAGATACGCAGTATTTT.